Below, one TCR beta chain is given with its context. Its antigen is undetermined. The data stem from a study of CD8+ T cells in alopecia areata. Treatment meaning: oral pan-JAK inhibitor, 5-10 mg twice daily. Points from the study as a whole: Sharing of TCR sequences between patients (possibly for HLA-related reasons) was less clear than in mice.

It was cDNA, reverse transcribed from extracted RNA, that served as the sequencing template. The table came from immunoSEQ multiplex PCR; TCRdb's copy has only in-frame clones and leaves some out. The repertoire holds about 300,000 clones, with roughly 64% as singletons. Germline V gene data show CDR1 as SGHRS and CDR2 as YFSETQ. The CDR3 extends over 14 amino acids. V lost 0 bases, J lost 5 bases, and 10 bases lay in between. The chain is built from TRBV5-1 and TRBJ2-3; D unclear. Here the sequenced sample was CD4+ T cells sorted from blood, taken at week 24, from a patient treated with tofacitinib. The receptor's source is a human donor with alopecia areata. CDR3 amino acids: CASSLEPSQDTQYF. DNA for the CDR3: TGCGCCAGCAGCTTGGAGCCTAGTCAAGATACGCAGTATTTT.